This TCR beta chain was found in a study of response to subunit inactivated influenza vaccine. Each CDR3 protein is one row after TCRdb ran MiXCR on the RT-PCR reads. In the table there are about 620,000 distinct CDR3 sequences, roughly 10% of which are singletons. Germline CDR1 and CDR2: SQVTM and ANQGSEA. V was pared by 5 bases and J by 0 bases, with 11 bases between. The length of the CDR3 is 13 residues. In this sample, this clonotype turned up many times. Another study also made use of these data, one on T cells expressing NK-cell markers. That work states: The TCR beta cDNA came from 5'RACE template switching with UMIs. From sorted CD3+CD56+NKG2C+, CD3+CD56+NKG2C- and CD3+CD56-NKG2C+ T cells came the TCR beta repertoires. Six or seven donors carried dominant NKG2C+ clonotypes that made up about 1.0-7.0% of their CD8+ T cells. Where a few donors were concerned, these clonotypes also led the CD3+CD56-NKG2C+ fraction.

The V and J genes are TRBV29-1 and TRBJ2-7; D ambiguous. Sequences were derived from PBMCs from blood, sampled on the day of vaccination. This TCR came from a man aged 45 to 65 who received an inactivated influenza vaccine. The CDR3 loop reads CSVTSWSSYEQYF. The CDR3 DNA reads TGCAGCGTTACAAGCTGGAGCTCCTACGAGCAGTACTTC.